A single sample is the source of the 9 T cell receptor beta chains below, sequenced in a study of blood T cell repertoires in COVID-19. Assay used: immunoSEQ multiplex PCR; TCRdb lists only in-frame clones, some missing. Here the sample spans 230,000 or so clones, 80% to 85% being singletons. The sequencing input was peripheral blood. The receptors originated from a human donor in a cohort sampled during active COVID-19.

The V call is TRBV7-8, the J call TRBJ2-1, with TRBD2 matching 9 bases. V was clipped by 3 bases and J by 3 bases; unmatched bases: 12. CDR3 length equals 18 residues. Germline values: CDR1 SGHVS, CDR2 FQNEAQ. CDR3 residues: CASSFSSGTSPYYNEQFF. The CDR3 coding sequence is TGTGCCAGCAGCTTCTCATCCGGGACTAGCCCATACTACAATGAGCAGTTCTTC. The full variable domain, with the rest looked up from reference TRBV7-8 and TRBJ2-1, is GAGVSQSPRYKVAKRGQDVALRCDPISGHVSLFWYQQALGQGPEFLTYFQNEAQLDKSGLPSDRFFAERPEGSVSTLKIQRTQQEDSAVYLCASSFSSGTSPYYNEQFFGPGTRLTVL.

The chain links TRBV12-3 or TRBV12-4 to TRBJ1-1; D gene ambiguous. The V and J ends lost 10 bases and 5 bases respectively, with 17 bases between them. This CDR3 has 13 amino acids. CDR3: CATQGPPGTEAFF. In DNA, the CDR3 is TGTGCCACCCAAGGACCCCCGGGGACTGAAGCTTTCTTT.

Only one count was recorded for this clone. The chain has TRBV28 and TRBJ1-2; TRBD1 aligns across 7 bases. Germline loops: CDR1 MDHEN, CDR2 SYDVKM. V gave up 6 bases and J gave up 8 bases; unmatched junction bases: 15. This CDR3 is built from 15 residues. DNA of the CDR3: TGTGCCAGCAGGGAGGGGGCCCGTTTAGGGGTAGGCTACACCTTC. Its translation: CASREGARLGVGYTF.

The chain recombines TRBV3-1 (or the pseudogene TRBV3-2) with TRBJ2-7; TRBD2 agrees at 7 bases. V dropped 4 bases and J dropped 5; count of bases not matched to a gene: 14. The CDR3 extends over 16 amino acids. The germline gives CDR1 LGHDT, CDR2 YNNKEL (reference sequence). The CDR3 here is CASSRTRGGSSNEQYF. The CDR3 nucleotides read TGTGCCAGCAGCCGTACGCGGGGAGGGAGTAGCAACGAGCAGTACTTC.

This clone was detected only once. V usage is TRBV5-6 and J usage is TRBJ1-5; maybe TRBD1 (6 bases). Germline assignment: CDR1 SGHDT and CDR2 YYEEEE. Deletions cut 6 bases from V and 7 bases from J, with 14 bases between. The CDR3 consists of 13 residues. CDR3 bases: TGTGCCAGCACCGAGCAGGGGCGCCAGCCCCAGCATTTT. Amino acids: CASTEQGRQPQHF.

V is TRBV4-3 and J is TRBJ2-1; 10 positions agree with TRBD2. J gave up 8 bases and V 1 base, and 5 bases lay outside the gene matches. Germline V gene sequence: CDR1 LGHNA, CDR2 YSLEER. The CDR3 is 15 residues long. The DNA for the CDR3 is TGCGCCAGCAGCCAAGTGAGCGGGAGGGCCCATGAGCAGTTCTTC. Translated, it gives CASSQVSGRAHEQFF.

CDR3 loop: CASSQARLSEKLFF. The CDR3 coding sequence is TGCGCCAGCAGCCAAGCGCGGCTTTCTGAAAAACTGTTTTTT. The rearrangement uses TRBV4-3 and TRBJ1-4, with D uncertain. Germline V CDR1 and CDR2: LGHNA, YSLEER. Trimming took off 1 base at V and 7 bases at J, with 10 bases between the two ends. The length of the CDR3 is 14 residues.

A single count supports this clone. V is TRBV7-9 and J is TRBJ1-4; D may be TRBD1 (5 bases). Per germline, CDR1 SEHNR and CDR2 FQNEAQ (reference sequence). V gave up 5 bases and J gave up 8 bases, with 18 bases separating them. CDR3 length: 15 residues. This CDR3 is CASSPRGGVVEKLFF. CDR3 coding DNA: TGTGCCAGCAGCCCTCGGGGAGGGGTCGTCGAAAAACTGTTTTTT. The full variable domain, its missing parts supplied by reference TRBV7-9 and TRBJ1-4, is DTGVSQNPRHKITKRGQNVTFRCDPISEHNRLYWYRQTLGQGPEFLTYFQNEAQLEKSRLLSDRFSAERPKGSFSTLEIQRTEQGDSAMYLCASSPRGGVVEKLFFGSGTQLSVL.

The rearrangement uses TRBV4-1 and TRBJ2-3, with TRBD2 identical over 13 bases. This CDR3 has 16 residues. Trimming cost V 1 base and J 4 bases; bases outside gene matches: 2. Germline-derived CDR1 and CDR2 are MGHRA and YSYEKL. The CDR3 here is CASSQGTSGSSDTQYF. The CDR3 bases are TGCGCCAGCAGCCAAGGGACTAGCGGGAGTTCAGATACGCAGTATTTT.